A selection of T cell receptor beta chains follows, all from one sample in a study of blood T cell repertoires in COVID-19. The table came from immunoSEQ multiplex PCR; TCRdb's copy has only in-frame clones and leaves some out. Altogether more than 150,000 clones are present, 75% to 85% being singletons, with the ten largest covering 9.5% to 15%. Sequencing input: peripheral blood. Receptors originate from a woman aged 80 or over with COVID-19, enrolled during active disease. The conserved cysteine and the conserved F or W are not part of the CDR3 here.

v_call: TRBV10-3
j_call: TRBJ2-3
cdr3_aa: AIGKKTSGRGDTQY

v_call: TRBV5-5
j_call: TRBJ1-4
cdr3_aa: ASSLGVVGEKLF

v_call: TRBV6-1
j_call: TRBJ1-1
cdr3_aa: ASSVPGQGVPGEAF

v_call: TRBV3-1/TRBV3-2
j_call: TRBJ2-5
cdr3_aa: ASSQAYSYQETQY

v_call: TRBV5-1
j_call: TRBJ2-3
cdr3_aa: ASGVGGLGDTQY

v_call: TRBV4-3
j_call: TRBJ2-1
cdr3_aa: ASSQVSGGYANEQF

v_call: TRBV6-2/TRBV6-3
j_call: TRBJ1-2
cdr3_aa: ASSSLGDYGYT

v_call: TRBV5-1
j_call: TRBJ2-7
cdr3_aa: ASSLTQGLYEQY

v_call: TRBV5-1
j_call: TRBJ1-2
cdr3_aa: ASRPGAGYIGYT

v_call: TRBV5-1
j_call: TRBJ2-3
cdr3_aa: ASSTSGILQGTQY

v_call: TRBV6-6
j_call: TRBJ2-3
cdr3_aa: ASSYSMAGDTQY

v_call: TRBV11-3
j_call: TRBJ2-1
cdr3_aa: ASSVTSGEQF

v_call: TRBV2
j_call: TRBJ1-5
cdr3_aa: ASSAYSNQPQH

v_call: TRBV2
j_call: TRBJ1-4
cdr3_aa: ASSEQTNEKLF

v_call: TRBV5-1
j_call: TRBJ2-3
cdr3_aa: ASSPGESYYTQY

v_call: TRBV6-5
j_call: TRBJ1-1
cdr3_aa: ASSRNRVLEAF

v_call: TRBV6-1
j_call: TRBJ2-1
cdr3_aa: ASSEGGTSGSPV

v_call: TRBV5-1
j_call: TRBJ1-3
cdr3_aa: ASSFKPDREGNTIY

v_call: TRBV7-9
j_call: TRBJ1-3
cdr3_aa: ASSLVAWGQGGNTIY

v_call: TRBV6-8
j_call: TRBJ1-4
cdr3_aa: ASTKVPGTGRYEKLF

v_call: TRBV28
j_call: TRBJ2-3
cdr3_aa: ASSLPAGGLRY

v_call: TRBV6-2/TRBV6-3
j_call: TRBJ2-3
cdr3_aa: ASSPGLAGGITDTQY

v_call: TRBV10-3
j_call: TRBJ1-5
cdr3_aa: AISEGSLGQYDSNQPQH

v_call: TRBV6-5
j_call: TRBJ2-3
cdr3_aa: ATSHTTDTQY

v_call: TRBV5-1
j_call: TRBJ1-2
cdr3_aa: ASRPDSTGGYGYT

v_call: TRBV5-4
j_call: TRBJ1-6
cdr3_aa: ASSLEGVTYNSPLH

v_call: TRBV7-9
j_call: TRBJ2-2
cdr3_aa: ASSPGGQGTGELF

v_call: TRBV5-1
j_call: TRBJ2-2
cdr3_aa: ASSSQGWAGELF

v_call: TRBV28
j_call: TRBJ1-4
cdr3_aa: ASSLLKTKGWTWPRGREEKLF

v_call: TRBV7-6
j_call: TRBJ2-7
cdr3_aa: ASSLAGTGPYEQY

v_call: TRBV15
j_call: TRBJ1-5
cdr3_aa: ATSRTDNQPQH

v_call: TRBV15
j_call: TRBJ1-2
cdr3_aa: ATSREGQGDGYT

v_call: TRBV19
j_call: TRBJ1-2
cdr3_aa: ASSLVRGASYGYT

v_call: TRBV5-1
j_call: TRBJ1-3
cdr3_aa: ASSKQGADTIY

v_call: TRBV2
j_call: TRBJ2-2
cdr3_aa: ASSLFLDRGLTGELF

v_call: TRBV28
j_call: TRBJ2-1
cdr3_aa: ASTLQDSAWF

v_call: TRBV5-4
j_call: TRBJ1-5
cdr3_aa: ASSLAGSQPQH

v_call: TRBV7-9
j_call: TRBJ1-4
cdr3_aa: ASSLGTGGAGEKLF

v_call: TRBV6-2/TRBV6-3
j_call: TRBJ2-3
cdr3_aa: ASSYDGTSNTQY

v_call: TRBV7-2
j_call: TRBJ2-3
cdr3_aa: ASSLDGGGTDTQY

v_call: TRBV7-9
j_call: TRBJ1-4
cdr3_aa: ASSPDRGWTNEKLF

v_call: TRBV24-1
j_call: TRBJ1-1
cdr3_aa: ATSDQRTGGKEAF

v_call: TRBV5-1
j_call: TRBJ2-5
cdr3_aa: APSLGGTSVHAGETQY

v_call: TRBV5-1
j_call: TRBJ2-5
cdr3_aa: ASRRDRAQETQY

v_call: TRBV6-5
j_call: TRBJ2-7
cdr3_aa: ATDRGNTYEQY